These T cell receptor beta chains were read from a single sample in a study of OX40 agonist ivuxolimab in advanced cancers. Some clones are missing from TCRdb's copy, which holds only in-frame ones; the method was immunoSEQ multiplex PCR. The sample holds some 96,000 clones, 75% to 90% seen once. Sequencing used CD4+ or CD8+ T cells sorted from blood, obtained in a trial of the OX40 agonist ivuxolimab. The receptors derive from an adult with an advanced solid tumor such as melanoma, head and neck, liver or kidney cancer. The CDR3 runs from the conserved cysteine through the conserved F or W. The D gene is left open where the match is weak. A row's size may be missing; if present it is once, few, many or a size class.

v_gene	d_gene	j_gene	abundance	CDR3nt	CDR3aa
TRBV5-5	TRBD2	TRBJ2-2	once	TGTGCCAGCAGCTTGGCCTGGACTAGCTTCACCGGGGAGCTGTTTTTT	CASSLAWTSFTGELFF
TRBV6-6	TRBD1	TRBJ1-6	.	TGTGCCAGCTCCCAATACGGGACAGGGGGTCGATCACCCCTCCACTTT	CASSQYGTGGRSPLHF
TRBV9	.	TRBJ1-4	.	TGTGCCAGCAGCCCTTCCGGGGGACCTAATGAAAAACTGTTTTTT	CASSPSGGPNEKLFF
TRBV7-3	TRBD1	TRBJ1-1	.	TGTGCCAGCAGTTCGACAGGGGCCACTGAAGCTTTCTTT	CASSSTGATEAFF
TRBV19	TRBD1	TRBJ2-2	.	TGTGCCAGTAGTGCCTGGACAGGGCCGTCCGGGGAGCTGTTTTTT	CASSAWTGPSGELFF
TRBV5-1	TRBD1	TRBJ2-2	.	TGCGCCAGCAGCTTGGACAGGGGGTCTTCCGGGGAGCTGTTTTTT	CASSLDRGSSGELFF
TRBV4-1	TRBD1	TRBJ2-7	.	TGCGCCAGCAGCCGGAGCGGACAGGGGAACTCCTACGAGCAGTACTTC	CASSRSGQGNSYEQYF
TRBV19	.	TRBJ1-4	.	TGTGCCAGTAGACCATACGGGGGGGGAGAAGAAAAACTGTTTTTT	CASRPYGGGEEKLFF
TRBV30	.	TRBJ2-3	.	TGTGCCTGGAAGGAGGGATTTACGCAGTATTTT	CAWKEGFTQYF
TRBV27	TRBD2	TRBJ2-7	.	TGTGCCAGCAGTTTCCTAGCGGGAGGGCAGCCGAGCGAGCAGTACTTC	CASSFLAGGQPSEQYF
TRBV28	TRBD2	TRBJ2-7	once	TGTGCCAGCTGTTCCTTTAGCGGGGGGCATTTTTCCTACGAGCAGTACTTC	CASCSFSGGHFSYEQYF
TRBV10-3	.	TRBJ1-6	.	TGTGCCATCAGCCCCGAGGCCCCTTTTGATTCACCCCTCCACTTT	CAISPEAPFDSPLHF
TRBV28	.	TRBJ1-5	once	TGTGCCAGCAGTTTGTTACTCAACAGGGACGGGCAGCCCCAGCATTTT	CASSLLLNRDGQPQHF
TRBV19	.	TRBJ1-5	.	TGTGCCAGTAGTATGAGGGTTGGGGACAATCAGCCCCAGCATTTT	CASSMRVGDNQPQHF
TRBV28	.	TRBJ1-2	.	TGTGCCAGCAGTTTAAAGTGGGGTGGCTACACCTTC	CASSLKWGGYTF
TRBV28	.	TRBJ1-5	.	TGTGCCGGGGGGGCCCTTAGGGAGCCCCAGCATTTT	CAGGALREPQHF
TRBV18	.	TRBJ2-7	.	TGTGCCAGCTCAGAGGGACCCGCCTACGAGCAGTACTTC	CASSEGPAYEQYF
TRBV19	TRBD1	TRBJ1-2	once	TGTGCCAGTAGCAGGGACAGGGACTATGGCTACACCTTC	CASSRDRDYGYTF
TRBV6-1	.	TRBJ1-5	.	TGTGCCAGCAGTGAATTATGGGTTCGTCAGCCCCAGCATTTT	CASSELWVRQPQHF
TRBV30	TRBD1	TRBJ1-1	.	TGTGCCTGGGGCCCGGGGACAGTCGGGAACACTGAAGCTTTCTTT	CAWGPGTVGNTEAFF
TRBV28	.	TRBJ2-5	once	TGTGCCAGCAGTACCCACAGGGTTGGGGGAGAGACCCAGTACTTC	CASSTHRVGGETQYF
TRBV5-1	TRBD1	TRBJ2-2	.	TGCGCCAGCTCGAGGGCCGGACAGGGTGTCACCGGGGAGCTGTTTTTT	CASSRAGQGVTGELFF
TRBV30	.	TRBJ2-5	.	TGTGCCTGGAGCGGGCCTCTCGGGAAAGAGACCCAGTACTTC	CAWSGPLGKETQYF
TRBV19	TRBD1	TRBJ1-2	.	TGTGCCAGTAGTAACGGACAGGGGAAGGGCTACACCTTC	CASSNGQGKGYTF
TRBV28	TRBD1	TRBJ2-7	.	TGTGCCAGCAGTGAACAGGGGGGCTCCTACGAGCAGTACTTC	CASSEQGGSYEQYF
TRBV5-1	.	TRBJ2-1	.	TGCGCCAGCAGCTTGGGAGTCAATGAGCAGTTCTTC	CASSLGVNEQFF
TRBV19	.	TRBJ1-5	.	TGTGCCAGTACCGTAACCCCAGCCTTTTATAGCAATCAGCCCCAGCATTTT	CASTVTPAFYSNQPQHF
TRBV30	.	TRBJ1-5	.	TGTGCCTGGAGTGCCGACTCGGACTTACCCCAGCATTTT	CAWSADSDLPQHF
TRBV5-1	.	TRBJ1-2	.	TGCGCCAGCAGCCCCTTTAACAGGCAGGGCTACACCTTC	CASSPFNRQGYTF
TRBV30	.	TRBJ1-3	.	TGTGCCTGGAGCCAAGGCTCTGGAAACACCATATATTTT	CAWSQGSGNTIYF
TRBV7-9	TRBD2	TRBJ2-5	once	TGTGCCAGCAGCTTGCGGGGGGGCCGGGAGACCCAGTACTTC	CASSLRGGRETQYF
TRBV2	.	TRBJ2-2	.	TGTGCCAGCACGGAAATCACGGTTGGCGGGGAGCTGTTTTTT	CASTEITVGGELFF
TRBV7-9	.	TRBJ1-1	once	TGTGCCAGCAGCATCTTACGGTGGACTGAAGCTTTCTTT	CASSILRWTEAFF
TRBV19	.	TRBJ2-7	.	TGTGCCAGTAGTATTGTTGGGCAGGGAAACTACGAGCAGTACTTC	CASSIVGQGNYEQYF
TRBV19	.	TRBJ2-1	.	TGTGCCAGTAGTTCAGTTGGGGGGTACAATGAGCAGTTCTTC	CASSSVGGYNEQFF
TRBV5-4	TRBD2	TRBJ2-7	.	TGTGCCAGCAGCCAGACTAGCGGGAGTGGCGAGCAGTACTTC	CASSQTSGSGEQYF
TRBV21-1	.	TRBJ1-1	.	TGTGCCAGCAGCGTGGGACGAACTGAAGCTTTCTTT	CASSVGRTEAFF
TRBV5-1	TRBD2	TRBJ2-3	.	TGCGCCAGCAGCCCCTGGACTAGCTGGGGCACAGATACGCAGTATTTT	CASSPWTSWGTDTQYF
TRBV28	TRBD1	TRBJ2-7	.	TGTGCCAGCAGTTCCTACAGGGGAAACGAGCAGTACTTC	CASSSYRGNEQYF
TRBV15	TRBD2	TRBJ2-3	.	TGTGCCACCAGCAGAGATCGGCTTAGGCTAGCGGGGCCCAGCACAGATACGCAGTATTTT	CATSRDRLRLAGPSTDTQYF
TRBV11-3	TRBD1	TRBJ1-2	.	TGTGCCAGCAGCCAGGACAGGGGCCATGGCTACACCTTC	CASSQDRGHGYTF